The rows below give T cell receptor beta chains drawn from one sample of a study of blood T cell repertoires in COVID-19. Clones were sequenced by immunoSEQ multiplex PCR, and TCRdb holds only the in-frame ones, with some missing. Of 100,000 or so clones detected, roughly 90% appear once; the ten largest clones hold 0.97%. Sequencing used peripheral blood. The receptor set was obtained from a man in his fifties or sixties with acute or convalescent COVID-19. CDR3s leave out the opening cysteine and the closing phenylalanine or tryptophan. Clone size is shown for a subset of rows, as once, few, many or a class of expanded clone.

.,TRBV9,TRBJ1-4,ASSASPGFNEKLF
.,TRBV5-1,TRBJ1-2,ASSLTTGPGVYGYT
once,TRBV5-1,TRBJ1-4,ASSLARGATNEKLF
.,TRBV6-1,TRBJ1-3,ASSEGLAISGNTIY
.,TRBV19,TRBJ2-2,ASSIGGANTGELF
.,TRBV30,TRBJ1-4,ALGQEANLNEKLF
.,TRBV30,TRBJ1-3,AWSKGPGNTIY
.,TRBV9,TRBJ2-1,ASSVATTGIGDEQF
.,TRBV28,TRBJ2-5,ASSFGTSGPQETQY
.,TRBV14,TRBJ2-6,VPSANSGANVLT
.,TRBV2,TRBJ2-4,ASRATGVAKNIQY
.,TRBV18,TRBJ2-5,ASSPTSGRSETQY
.,TRBV2,TRBJ1-5,ASSEEGGGVRNQPQH
.,TRBV6-1,TRBJ2-1,ASSEAPTSGTYNEQF
.,TRBV6-5,TRBJ1-4,ASSKQGTNEKLF
.,TRBV27,TRBJ1-1,ASSLSLSTEAF
.,TRBV7-9,TRBJ1-5,ASSEQGGNQPQH
.,TRBV19,TRBJ2-3,ASREGLASDTQY
.,TRBV9,TRBJ2-2,ASSARQGVMTGELF
once,TRBV28,TRBJ2-7,ASSLLDRSYEQY
.,TRBV7-8,TRBJ1-5,ASSLTDRGGQPQH
.,TRBV27,TRBJ2-7,ASRLQGSYEQY
.,TRBV5-1,TRBJ2-2,ASSSGGTGGTGELF
.,TRBV5-1,TRBJ2-7,ASSLDSTSYEQY
.,TRBV7-8,TRBJ2-2,ASSHGQGSTGELF
.,TRBV7-2,TRBJ1-2,ASSSKKDRPYT
.,TRBV11-3,TRBJ1-2,ASSLEGSGNGYT
.,TRBV19,TRBJ1-1,ASRRSGGGTEAF
.,TRBV19,TRBJ1-5,ASSRDTGPNQPQH
.,TRBV5-1,TRBJ2-7,ASSLATTGATYEQY